A single sample gave rise to the 15 T cell receptor beta chains below, sequenced in a study of blood T cell repertoires in COVID-19. The data were produced by immunoSEQ multiplex PCR, yet TCRdb's version contains in-frame clones alone and is incomplete. The sample holds 70,000 to 100,000 clones, about 91% seen once. The sequencing sample was made of peripheral blood. These receptors originate from a woman in her sixties or seventies with acute or convalescent COVID-19.

The genes are TRBV28 and TRBJ1-5, with D hard to call. Germline lookup yields CDR1 MDHEN and CDR2 SYDVKM. This CDR3 spans 14 amino acids. Between the trimmed V and J ends, which lost 3 bases and 9 bases, there was a span of 15 bases. The CDR3 DNA sequence: TGTGCCAGCAGTTTCTTGACTTACCCCTCGCCCCAGCATTTT. It translates to CASSFLTYPSPQHF.

The gene calls are TRBV2 and TRBJ1-1; 7 nucleotides align to TRBD1. Germline V gene lookup returns CDR1 SNHLY and CDR2 FYNNEI. Trimming took 5 bases from V and 7 from J; bases not matched to a gene: 4. The CDR3 runs 12 residues. As DNA, the CDR3 is TGTGCCAGCAGTTTCACAGGGGTTGAAGCTTTCTTT. Amino acids: CASSFTGVEAFF.

The chain recombines TRBV3-1 (or the pseudogene TRBV3-2) with TRBJ1-3; tentatively, D is TRBD1 (5 bases). Trimming removed 2 bases at V and 0 bases at J, with 17 bases between. The germline gives CDR1 LGHDT, CDR2 YNNKEL (reference sequence). The CDR3 totals 18 residues. CDR3 bases: TGTGCCAGCAGCCAAAGGGAGACGGGGGGAGACTCTGGAAACACCATATATTTT. This codes for CASSQRETGGDSGNTIYF.

The count of this clone is one. The CDR3 coding sequence is TGTGCCAGCAGCCCGCTCGGGACTAGCGGCACAGATACGCAGTATTTT. It yields the protein CASSPLGTSGTDTQYF. The chain links TRBV7-8 to TRBJ2-3; TRBD2 agrees at 10 bases. Germline V gene lookup returns CDR1 SGHVS and CDR2 FQNEAQ. Trimming at V came to 5 bases and at J to 1 base, leaving 6 bases not matched to a gene. This CDR3 is 16 amino acids long.

This chain joins TRBV7-8 and TRBJ2-7; 10 bases are a match to TRBD1. This CDR3 comprises 14 residues. V lost 5 bases to trimming and J lost 3 bases; unmatched junction nucleotides: 4. The germline V gene has CDR1 SGHVS and CDR2 FQNEAQ. The CDR3 is CASSAGQGNYEQYF. CDR3 bases: TGTGCCAGCAGCGCGGGACAGGGGAACTACGAGCAGTACTTC. Based on the CDR3 plus reference TRBV7-8 and TRBJ2-7, the full variable domain is GAGVSQSPRYKVAKRGQDVALRCDPISGHVSLFWYQQALGQGPEFLTYFQNEAQLDKSGLPSDRFFAERPEGSVSTLKIQRTQQEDSAVYLCASSAGQGNYEQYFGPGTRLTVT.

This chain links TRBV29-1 with TRBJ1-2; D might be TRBD1 (6 bases). V gave up 2 bases and J gave up 8 bases, with 12 bases separating them. The germline V gene encodes CDR1 SQVTM and CDR2 ANQGSEA. This CDR3 comprises 12 residues. The CDR3 spells CSVERTGLGYTF. CDR3 DNA: TGCAGCGTTGAACGTACAGGGCTAGGCTACACCTTC.

V is TRBV4-1 and J is TRBJ1-1, with 8 bases identical to TRBD1. In germline, CDR1 is MGHRA, CDR2 YSYEKL. There are 16 residues in the CDR3. V trimming: 4 bases; J trimming: 1 base; junction bases outside the gene matches: 8. DNA of the CDR3: TGCGCCAGCAGCCGAGGACAGGGAGGGCAGAACACTGAAGCTTTCTTT. This gives the protein CASSRGQGGQNTEAFF.

This clone was seen only once. The V call is TRBV9, the J call TRBJ2-2, with a possible D match to TRBD2 (6 bases). The CDR3 runs to 15 residues. Germline CDR1 SGDLS, CDR2 YYNGEE. V lost 0 bases and J lost 4, with 10 bases in between. Written as DNA, the CDR3 is TGTGCCAGCAGCGTAGAGCAGGGAGGCACCGGGGAGCTGTTTTTT. Protein sequence: CASSVEQGGTGELFF.

The V and J genes are TRBV29-1 and TRBJ2-3, with 7 bases lining up with TRBD2. After removal of 8 bases from V and 5 bases from J, the junction contained 7 bases not matched to a gene. The germline CDR1 and CDR2 sequences are SQVTM and ANQGSEA. This CDR3 contains 12 residues. The CDR3 here is CSPGTNLDTQYF. The DNA of the CDR3 is TGCAGCCCCGGGACTAATTTAGATACGCAGTATTTT.

The chain is built from TRBV6-5 and TRBJ1-1; 8 nucleotides align to TRBD1. This CDR3 is 12 amino acids long. Germline loops: CDR1 MNHEY, CDR2 SVGAGI. V gave up 6 bases and J gave up 8 bases; unmatched junction bases: 5. CDR3 DNA sequence: TGTGCCAGCAGGCTCGGACAGGGCGAAGCTTTCTTT. This encodes CASRLGQGEAFF.

The chain joins TRBV6-5 to TRBJ1-6, with D possibly TRBD1 on 6 matching bases. This CDR3 has 15 residues. The ends were cut back, 4 bases at V and 5 bases at J, with 12 bases in the middle. Germline V gives CDR1 MNHEY, CDR2 SVGAGI. The CDR3 bases are TGTGCCAGCAGTTTAAGTGGACAGAATAATTCACCCCTCCACTTT. This encodes CASSLSGQNNSPLHF.

The V and J genes are TRBV6-1 and TRBJ2-7; D is unclear. The CDR3 is made up of 12 amino acids. The V and J ends lost 5 bases and 3 bases respectively, with 8 bases between them. Germline V lookup: CDR1 MNHNS, CDR2 SASEGT. CDR3 region: CASSLGLYEQYF. CDR3 sequence (DNA): TGTGCCAGCAGTTTGGGCCTCTACGAGCAGTACTTC.

The gene calls are TRBV4-1 and TRBJ1-1; the match to TRBD1 covers 9 bases. The CDR3 is 19 residues long. J gave up 10 bases and V 4 bases, and 25 bases lay outside the gene matches. Germline CDR1 reads MGHRA; CDR2 reads YSYEKL. In nucleotides, the CDR3 is TGCGCCAGCAGCCGGGACAGGGTTTTTGGTGTCGGTCCCCTCCTTGGAGCTTTCTTT. Protein: CASSRDRVFGVGPLLGAFF.

This chain joins TRBV6-4 and TRBJ2-3; TRBD2 is a possible D gene (6 bases). In germline, CDR1 is MRHNA, CDR2 SNTAGT. V lost 6 bases and J 4 bases, leaving 11 bases between the germline ends. This CDR3 spans 13 amino acids. The CDR3 is CASSRERSDTQYF. The CDR3 DNA sequence: TGTGCCAGCAGCCGGGAGCGATCAGATACGCAGTATTTT.

This chain links TRBV3-1 (or the pseudogene TRBV3-2) with TRBJ1-2, with a possible D match to TRBD1 (6 bases). In germline, CDR1 is LGHDT, CDR2 YNNKEL (reference sequence). Trimming pared 5 bases from V and 6 bases from J, leaving 16 bases between. This CDR3 contains 14 residues. The CDR3 spells CASSNRGGANGYTF. Here the CDR3 DNA reads TGTGCCAGCAGCAACCGGGGGGGGGCGAATGGCTACACCTTC.